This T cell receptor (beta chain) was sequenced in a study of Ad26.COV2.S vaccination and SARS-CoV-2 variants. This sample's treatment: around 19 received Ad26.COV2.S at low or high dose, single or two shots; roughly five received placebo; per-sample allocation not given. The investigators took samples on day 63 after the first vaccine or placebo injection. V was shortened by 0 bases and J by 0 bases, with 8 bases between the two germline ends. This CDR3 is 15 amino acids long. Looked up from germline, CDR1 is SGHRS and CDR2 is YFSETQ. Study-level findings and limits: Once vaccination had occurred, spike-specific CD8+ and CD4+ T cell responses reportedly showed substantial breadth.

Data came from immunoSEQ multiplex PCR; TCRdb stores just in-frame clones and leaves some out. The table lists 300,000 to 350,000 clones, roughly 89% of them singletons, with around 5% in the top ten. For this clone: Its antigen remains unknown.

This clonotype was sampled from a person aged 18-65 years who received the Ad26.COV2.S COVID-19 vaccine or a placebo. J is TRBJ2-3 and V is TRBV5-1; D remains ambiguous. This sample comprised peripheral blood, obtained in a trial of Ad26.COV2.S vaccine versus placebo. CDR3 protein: CASSLDSFSTDTQYF. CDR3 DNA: TGCGCCAGCAGCTTGGACAGCTTTAGCACAGATACGCAGTATTTT.